The 32 T cell receptor beta chains below come from one sample, sequenced in a study of blood T cell repertoires in COVID-19. The method was immunoSEQ multiplex PCR; TCRdb's version includes in-frame clones alone and lacks a portion of them. The table lists under 150,000 clones, approximately 82% of them singletons. The specimen sequenced was peripheral blood. The receptors shown here come from a man aged 35 to 55 with active or convalescent COVID-19.

This chain links TRBV7-2 with TRBJ1-4; weak D call: TRBD1 (5 bases). Trimming took 2 bases from V and 7 from J, leaving 8 bases between them. The CDR3 spans 13 residues. Germline V CDR1 and CDR2: SGHTA, FQGNSA. CDR3 coding DNA: TGTGCCAGCAGCTTACGTAGGGGTGAAAAACTGTTTTTT. As protein: CASSLRRGEKLFF.

The chain recombines TRBV9 with TRBJ2-3; unclear D gene. Germline V gene sequence: CDR1 SGDLS, CDR2 YYNGEE. This CDR3 has 15 amino acids. V shed 3 bases and J shed 0 bases, with 11 bases lying between them. In DNA, the CDR3 is TGTGCCAGCAGCGCCATGTCACGGAGCACAGATACGCAGTATTTT. It is translated as CASSAMSRSTDTQYF.

The chain is built from TRBV6-2 or TRBV6-3 and TRBJ2-5; D is ambiguous. CDR1 is MNHEY, CDR2 SVGEGT, per germline. The CDR3 is made up of 12 amino acids. V was shortened by 5 bases and J by 5 bases, with 9 bases between the two germline ends. The CDR3 reads CASSAIGETQYF. CDR3 sequence (DNA): TGTGCCAGCAGTGCCATCGGGGAGACCCAGTACTTC.

The V gene is TRBV9, the J gene TRBJ1-4; 9 bases map to TRBD1. Germline CDR1 and CDR2: SGDLS and YYNGEE. This CDR3 is 13 amino acids long. V lost 5 bases to trimming and J lost 6 bases; unmatched junction nucleotides: 2. The chain's CDR3 is CASSRTGDEKLFF. The CDR3 nucleotides are TGTGCCAGCAGTCGGACAGGGGATGAAAAACTGTTTTTT.

The chain employs TRBV10-3 and TRBJ1-6; D remains unclear. Trimming removed 4 bases from V and 9 bases from J, with 7 bases in between. The CDR3 is 12 amino acids. In germline, CDR1 is ENHRY, CDR2 SYGVKD. The CDR3 protein is CAISVGVSPLHF. CDR3 bases: TGTGCCATCAGTGTTGGAGTTTCACCCCTCCACTTT.

This chain joins TRBV19 and TRBJ1-1; no reliable D call. CDR1 LNHDA and CDR2 SQIVND come from the germline V gene (reference sequence). V was pared by 5 bases and J by 7 bases, with 17 bases between. CDR3 length: 14 amino acids. CDR3 nucleotide sequence: TGTGCCAGTAGTGCCAGAGGGCTCCTGAATGAAGCTTTCTTT. Its protein is CASSARGLLNEAFF.

V is TRBV10-3 and J is TRBJ1-6; 8 bases line up with TRBD1. Germline V gives CDR1 ENHRY, CDR2 SYGVKD. This CDR3 is 20 amino acids long. V lost 2 bases, J lost 0 bases, and 12 bases stayed unmatched. CDR3 region: CAISETTRQGPSSYNSPLHF. In DNA, the CDR3 is TGTGCCATCAGTGAGACCACCCGACAGGGGCCGAGCTCCTATAATTCACCCCTCCACTTT.

The rearrangement links TRBV11-2 to TRBJ1-1; D call uncertain. The CDR3 contains 13 residues. Germline V gene sequence: CDR1 SGHAT, CDR2 FQNNGV. Trimming took off 6 bases at V and 4 bases at J, with 12 bases between the two ends. The CDR3 here is CASSPRRGTEAFF. The CDR3 DNA is TGTGCCAGCAGTCCCAGGCGGGGCACTGAAGCTTTCTTT. Based on the CDR3 plus reference TRBV11-2 and TRBJ1-1, the full variable domain is EAGVAQSPRYKIIEKRQSVAFWCNPISGHATLYWYQQILGQGPKLLIQFQNNGVVDDSQLPKDRFSAERLKGVDSTLKIQPAKLEDSAVYLCASSPRRGTEAFFGQGTRLTVV.

The sample holds a few counts of this clone. V usage is TRBV3-1 (or the pseudogene TRBV3-2) and J usage is TRBJ2-3; tentatively, D is TRBD1 (8 bases). This CDR3 has 18 amino acids. The germline CDR1 and CDR2 sequences are LGHDT and YNNKEL (reference sequence). The V and J ends lost 6 bases and 4 bases respectively, with 26 bases between them. Here the CDR3 reads CASSPPRGGQVGADTQYF. The CDR3, as DNA: TGTGCCAGCAGTCCCCCCAGGGGGGGACAGGTTGGGGCAGATACGCAGTATTTT.

The chain joins TRBV7-2 to TRBJ1-2; 8 nucleotides line up with TRBD1. Losses at the gene ends were 5 bases for V and 3 bases for J; bases not matched to a gene: 8. The CDR3 has 15 amino acids. The germline CDR1 and CDR2 sequences are SGHTA and FQGNSA. This chain's CDR3 is CASSPQTGVDYGYTF. CDR3 in DNA: TGTGCCAGCAGCCCACAGACAGGGGTTGACTATGGCTACACCTTC. The full variable domain, completed using reference TRBV7-2 and TRBJ1-2, is GAGVSQSPSNKVTEKGKDVELRCDPISGHTALYWYRQSLGQGLEFLIYFQGNSAPDKSGLPSDRFSAERTGGSVSTLTIQRTQQEDSAVYLCASSPQTGVDYGYTFGSGTRLTVV.

V usage is TRBV7-9 and J usage is TRBJ1-2; weak D call: TRBD1 (5 bases). This CDR3 contains 13 residues. Germline CDR1 reads SEHNR; CDR2 reads FQNEAQ (reference sequence). The germline V and J ends were trimmed by 6 bases and 3 bases, with 11 bases remaining between them. CDR3 DNA sequence: TGTGCCAGCAGACAGGCCACCTACTATGGCTACACCTTC. This sequence encodes CASRQATYYGYTF.

V usage is TRBV30 and J usage is TRBJ1-1; D is ambiguous. Trimming pared 4 bases from V and 1 base from J, leaving 10 bases between. CDR1 GTSNPN and CDR2 SVGIG come from the germline V gene (reference sequence). The CDR3 extends over 13 amino acids. The CDR3 spells CAWIRRENTEAFF. CDR3 DNA: TGTGCCTGGATCCGGCGGGAGAACACTGAAGCTTTCTTT.

This chain uses TRBV5-1 with TRBJ1-6; D remains unclear. CDR3 length: 14 residues. Germline V lookup: CDR1 SGHRS, CDR2 YFSETQ. The V end lost 4 bases, the J end lost 2 bases, and 7 bases lay between the germline ends. The DNA for the CDR3 is TGCGCCAGCAGCGGTGAGACCTATAATTCACCCCTCCACTTT. Translated, it gives CASSGETYNSPLHF.

The chain carries TRBV6-5 and TRBJ1-2, with 7 bases that match TRBD1. The germline V gene encodes CDR1 MNHEY and CDR2 SVGAGI. This CDR3 has 14 residues. With V trimmed by 2 bases and J by 4 bases, 4 bases remained unmatched. The CDR3 nucleotides are TGTGCCAGCAGTTACACAGGGGCCTCCTATGGCTACACCTTC. Its translation: CASSYTGASYGYTF.

This clone occurred once. The gene calls are TRBV13 and TRBJ2-3; perhaps TRBD1 as D (6 bases). V dropped 5 bases and J dropped 4 bases, with 10 bases sitting between them. Germline V gene sequence: CDR1 PRHDT, CDR2 FYEKMQ (reference sequence). The CDR3 has 13 amino acids. CDR3 DNA sequence: TGTGCCAGCAGCCTACAGGGCGCAGATACGCAGTATTTT. Its translation: CASSLQGADTQYF.

In DNA, the CDR3 is TGTGCCACTACCCGCGAGGGGGCGGGCACTGAAGCTTTCTTT. Translation gives CATTREGAGTEAFF. V and J are TRBV19 and TRBJ1-1; TRBD1 matches at 7 bases. CDR1 and CDR2 (germline): LNHDA, SQIVND (reference sequence). This CDR3 contains 14 residues. The junction had 12 bases not matched to a gene; V was cut back by 10 bases and J by 4 bases.

The chain employs TRBV14 and TRBJ2-7, with D uncertain. Per the germline V gene, CDR1 is SGHDN and CDR2 is FVKESK. Trimming took 3 bases from V and 1 from J, leaving 7 bases between them. The CDR3 consists of 13 residues. In DNA form, the CDR3 reads TGTGCCAGCAGCCAGAGGCTTTCCTACGAGCAGTACTTC. Protein: CASSQRLSYEQYF.

The rearrangement joins TRBV7-5 to TRBJ1-5. TRBV7-5 represents a pseudogene. This CDR3 comprises 15 residues. The CDR3 DNA is TGTGTCAGAAGTCCTATCGAGGGGAGGGATCAGCCCCAGCATTTT. It translates to CVRSPIEGRDQPQHF.

The rearrangement uses TRBV30 and TRBJ1-3, with D unclear. The length of the CDR3 is 14 residues. V lost 1 base to trimming and J lost 0 bases, with 7 bases between them. Germline values: CDR1 GTSNPN, CDR2 SVGIG (reference sequence). The chain's CDR3 is CAWSGGFSGNTIYF. The CDR3 DNA sequence: TGTGCCTGGAGTGGAGGGTTCTCTGGAAACACCATATATTTT.

The chain combines TRBV7-2 with TRBJ2-5, with TRBD2 matching over 9 bases. The CDR3 runs 17 residues. Germline V CDR1 and CDR2: SGHTA, FQGNSA. J gave up 5 bases and V 5 bases, and 15 bases lay outside the gene matches. CDR3 nucleotides: TGTGCCAGCAGCGCTATAAGCGGGGGGAAGTCTTGGGAGACCCAGTACTTC. It yields the protein CASSAISGGKSWETQYF.

The table lists this clone with a count of one. The chain has TRBV6-5 and TRBJ2-7; 8 bases map to TRBD1. The J segment lost 7 bases and the V segment lost 6 bases, leaving 14 bases of the junction unmatched. The CDR3 spans 15 residues. CDR1 is MNHEY, CDR2 SVGAGI, per germline. This CDR3 reads CASRDGRTGMKEQYF. The CDR3 region has the DNA TGTGCCAGCAGGGACGGGCGGACAGGGATGAAGGAGCAGTACTTC.

The V gene is TRBV11-1, the J gene TRBJ1-4, with 8 bases matching TRBD1. Looked up from germline, CDR1 is SGHAT and CDR2 is FQDESV (reference sequence). The CDR3 has 16 amino acids. Unmatched junction bases numbered 5, after V lost 5 bases and J lost 0 bases. As DNA, the CDR3 is TGTGCCAGCAGCCCCGACAGGGGCGCAACTAATGAAAAACTGTTTTTT. Translating gives CASSPDRGATNEKLFF.

Many counts were recorded for this clone. This chain joins TRBV7-2 and TRBJ2-7; perhaps TRBD1 as D (6 bases). There are 14 residues in the CDR3. V was pared by 2 bases and J by 4 bases, with 12 bases between. The V gene's germline CDR1 is SGHTA and CDR2 FQGNSA. The chain's CDR3 is CASSLLGQSYEQYF. The CDR3 bases are TGTGCCAGCAGCTTACTAGGACAGAGTTACGAGCAGTACTTC.

A single count supports this clone. The chain recombines TRBV2 with TRBJ1-2; 8 nucleotides line up with TRBD1. CDR1 is SNHLY, CDR2 FYNNEI, per germline. CDR3 size: 15 residues. V dropped 8 bases and J dropped 5; count of bases not matched to a gene: 13. This chain's CDR3 is CASGLTGTGLYGYTF. The CDR3 bases are TGTGCCAGCGGCTTGACCGGGACAGGCCTTTATGGCTACACCTTC.

The chain joins TRBV18 to TRBJ1-6; D not resolved. The V gene's germline CDR1 is KGHSH and CDR2 LQKENI. V was pared by 1 base and J by 6 bases, with 7 bases between. The CDR3 totals 14 residues. The CDR3 protein is CASSPLQVNSPLHF. CDR3 nucleotide sequence: TGTGCCAGCTCACCACTTCAGGTTAATTCACCCCTCCACTTT.

The chain couples TRBV25-1 to TRBJ1-1; a possible D gene is TRBD1 (5 bases). This CDR3 comprises 13 residues. V was pared by 5 bases and J by 4 bases, with 11 bases between. Germline V lookup: CDR1 MGHDK, CDR2 SYGVNS. CDR3: CASSHGRGTEAFF. The CDR3 nucleotides read TGTGCCAGCAGTCATGGTAGGGGCACTGAAGCTTTCTTT.

The chain has TRBV18 and TRBJ2-7; 8 bases agree with TRBD1. This CDR3 is 17 amino acids long. The trim removed 2 bases at V and 4 bases at J, leaving 13 bases unmatched. CDR1 and CDR2 (germline): KGHSH, LQKENI. In DNA form, the CDR3 reads TGTGCCAGCTCACCAACCCCTGGCCCAGGGGGCCTTTACGAGCAGTACTTC. This gives the protein CASSPTPGPGGLYEQYF.

The CDR3 protein is CASSLSGSGNTIYF. The CDR3 region has the DNA TGCGCCAGCAGCTTGTCCGGCTCTGGAAACACCATATATTTT. The V gene is TRBV5-1, the J gene TRBJ1-3; D is unclear. Germline lookup yields CDR1 SGHRS and CDR2 YFSETQ. This CDR3 has 14 amino acids. V was trimmed by 1 base and J by 0 bases, leaving 5 bases between them.

V is TRBV28 and J is TRBJ2-3; the D gene is possibly TRBD1 (5 bases). Germline CDR1 and CDR2: MDHEN and SYDVKM. V gave up 5 bases and J gave up 2 bases, with 14 bases separating them. The CDR3 contains 15 residues. DNA for the CDR3: TGTGCCAGCAGTGGCCGAGGCAGGGACACAGATACGCAGTATTTT. Its translation is CASSGRGRDTDTQYF. Full variable domain (remainder filled in from reference TRBV28 and TRBJ2-3): DVKVTQSSRYLVKRTGEKVFLECVQDMDHENMFWYRQDPGLGLRLIYFSYDVKMKEKGDIPEGYSVSREKKERFSLILESASTNQTSMYLCASSGRGRDTDTQYFGPGTRLTVL.

This clone was detected a few times. V and J are TRBV10-3 and TRBJ2-7, with a tentative D call TRBD1 (6 bases). Trimming took 2 bases from V and 3 from J, leaving 11 bases between them. This CDR3 has 14 residues. Germline assignment: CDR1 ENHRY and CDR2 SYGVKD. The CDR3 here is CAISETDRYYEQYF. The CDR3 nucleotides read TGTGCCATCAGTGAGACGGACAGATACTACGAGCAGTACTTC.

The chain joins TRBV5-6 to TRBJ2-5; D possibly matches TRBD1 or TRBD2 (5 bases each). The ends were cut back, 5 bases at V and 2 bases at J, with 16 bases in the middle. CDR1 SGHDT and CDR2 YYEEEE come from the germline V gene. The CDR3 is 15 amino acids. The CDR3 here is CASSLRGYGQETQYF. In nucleotides, the CDR3 is TGTGCCAGCAGTTTGAGGGGATACGGGCAAGAGACCCAGTACTTC.

The J gene is TRBJ2-7, the V gene TRBV5-6, with 9 bases matching TRBD1. This CDR3 is 18 amino acids long. J was trimmed by 0 bases and V by 4 bases; bases with no gene match: 14. In germline, CDR1 is SGHDT, CDR2 YYEEEE. This CDR3 is CASSQDRGPHTTSYEQYF. The CDR3 DNA sequence: TGTGCCAGCAGCCAGGACAGGGGACCACACACTACCTCCTACGAGCAGTACTTC.